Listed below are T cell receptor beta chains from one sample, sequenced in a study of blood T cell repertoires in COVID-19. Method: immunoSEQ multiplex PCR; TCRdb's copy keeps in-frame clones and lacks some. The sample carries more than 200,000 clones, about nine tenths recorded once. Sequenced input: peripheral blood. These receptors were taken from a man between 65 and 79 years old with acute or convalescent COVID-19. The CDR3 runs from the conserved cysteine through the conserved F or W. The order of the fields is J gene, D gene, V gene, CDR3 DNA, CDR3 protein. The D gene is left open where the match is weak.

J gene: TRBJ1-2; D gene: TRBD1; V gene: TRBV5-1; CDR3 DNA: TGCGCCAGCAGCCCAGGACAGGCGAACTATGGCTACACCTTC; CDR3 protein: CASSPGQANYGYTF
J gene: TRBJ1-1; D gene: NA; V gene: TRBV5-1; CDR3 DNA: TGCGCCAGCAGCTTGCGTCAGGGGTCTACTGAAGCTTTCTTT; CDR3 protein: CASSLRQGSTEAFF
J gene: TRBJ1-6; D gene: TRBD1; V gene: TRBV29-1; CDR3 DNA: TGCAGCGTAAGGACAGGGAGTAATTCACCCCTCCACTTT; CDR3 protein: CSVRTGSNSPLHF
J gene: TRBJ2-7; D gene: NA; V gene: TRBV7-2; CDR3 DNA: TGTGCCAGCAGCTTAGGACTGGTCTACTCCTACGAGCAGTACTTC; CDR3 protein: CASSLGLVYSYEQYF
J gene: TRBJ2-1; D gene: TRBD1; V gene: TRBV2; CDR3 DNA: TGTGCCACCATCCCCGCTCGGAGGACAGGGGGCTTTAGCTCCTACAATGAGCAGTTCTTC; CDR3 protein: CATIPARRTGGFSSYNEQFF
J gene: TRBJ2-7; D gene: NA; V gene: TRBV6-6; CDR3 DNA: TGTGCCAGCAGCCAATTCTACGAGCAGTACTTC; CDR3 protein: CASSQFYEQYF
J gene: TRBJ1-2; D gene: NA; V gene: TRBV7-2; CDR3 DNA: TGTGCCAGCAGCTTAGAGGCGGGCATAAACTATGGCTACACCTTC; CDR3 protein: CASSLEAGINYGYTF
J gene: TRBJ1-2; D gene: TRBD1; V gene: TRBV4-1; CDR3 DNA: TGCGCCAGCAGCCATCTGGCGGGACAGGGGCCCGAAGGGGGTGGCTACACCTTC; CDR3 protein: CASSHLAGQGPEGGGYTF
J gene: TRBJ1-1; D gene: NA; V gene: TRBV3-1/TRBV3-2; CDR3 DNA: TGTGCCAGCAGCCAAACTCAGGGTACTGAAGCTTTCTTT; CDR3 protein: CASSQTQGTEAFF
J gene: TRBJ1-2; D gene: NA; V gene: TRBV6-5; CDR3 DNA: TGTGCCAGCAGCCCGGGGGGTCAGGGCTATGGCTACACCTTC; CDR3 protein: CASSPGGQGYGYTF